The clone carrying this T cell receptor beta chain was found once. Germline V gives CDR1 SGHVS, CDR2 FNYEAQ. V was clipped by 1 base and J by 4 bases, with 10 bases between them. The CDR3 totals 14 residues. This sample is drawn from a study of cytomegalovirus exposure and HLA in healthy donors. PCR primers comprised 60 Vbeta and 13 Jbeta primers. Clones were sequenced by immunoSEQ multiplex PCR, and TCRdb holds only the in-frame ones, with some missing. This sample has about 120,000 clones, with roughly 80% found just once. Though probably carrying unrecorded immune exposures, donors were nominally healthy at sampling.

The chain has TRBV7-6 and TRBJ2-5; a possible D gene is TRBD2 (6 bases). Sample: PBMCs. The clonotype was recovered from a man younger than 40 in good health and CMV-seropositive. CDR3 bases: TGTGCCAGCAGCTTAGTGGGGGGACCAGAGACCCAGTACTTC. Encoded protein: CASSLVGGPETQYF.